This TCR beta chain emerged from a study of blood T cell repertoires in COVID-19. This clone was seen once. TCRdb keeps only in-frame clones here, not all; method: immunoSEQ multiplex PCR. The repertoire includes 250,000 or so clones, around 90% of them detected once, and about 3.5% sits in the top ten. The length of the CDR3 is 15 residues. V lost 2 bases and J lost 8, with 15 bases in between. Germline lookup yields CDR1 KGHDR and CDR2 SFDVKD. The chain employs TRBV24-1 and TRBJ1-5, with D possibly matching TRBD1 (6 bases). Sequenced input: PBMCs or T cells enriched from blood (not recorded which). This TCR was recovered from a woman aged 25 to 45 who had been exposed to COVID-19. The CDR3 loop reads CATSDWGQAAEPQHF. In nucleotides, the CDR3 is TGTGCCACCAGTGATTGGGGACAAGCGGCAGAGCCCCAGCATTTT.